This T cell receptor beta chain was identified during a study of cytomegalovirus exposure and HLA in healthy donors. This CDR3 is 14 amino acids long. Germline loops: CDR1 SQVTM, CDR2 ANQGSEA. With 6 bases clipped from V and 4 bases from J, the junction kept 7 bases outside the gene matches. Whole-study findings and limits: No immune exposure information besides CMV serostatus was available. Sequencing depth across donors, presence/absence analyses assumed, was roughly uniform. Among TCR beta chains of equal frequency, HLA-associated ones were more clonally expanded in a later analysis. As a later analysis showed, a missense DCLRE1C variant was linked to trimming of TCR beta V- and J-genes.

60 Vbeta and 13 Jbeta primers were used in PCR. Clones were read by immunoSEQ multiplex PCR, and TCRdb kept only the in-frame ones, dropping some. The sample lists roughly 100,000 clones, 75% to 85% occurring once. As to this clone: Its antigen is unknown.

The material sequenced was PBMCs. The genes are TRBV29-1 and TRBJ2-7, with TRBD1 matching over 12 bases. This receptor was taken from a man younger than 35 in good health and CMV-seronegative. CDR3 bases: TGCAGCGTCTCCGGGACAGGGGGCGAATACGAGCAGTACTTC. The encoded protein is CSVSGTGGEYEQYF.